The 15 T cell receptor beta chains below all came from one sample that was sequenced in a study of graft-versus-host responses after intestinal transplantation. Data came from immunoSEQ multiplex PCR; TCRdb stores just in-frame clones and leaves some out. The table includes fewer than 15,000 clones, 84% detected once. This specimen was PBMCs, taken after intestinal transplantation. All receptors come from a human patient who received an intestinal transplant, so some T cells may come from the graft donor.

The chain employs TRBV13 and TRBJ2-7, with a possible D match to TRBD2 (6 bases). The CDR3 runs to 16 residues. The germline V gene has CDR1 PRHDT and CDR2 FYEKMQ (reference sequence). Trimming removed 5 bases at V and 0 bases at J, with 17 bases between. CDR3 amino acids: CASSNTGDFSSYEQYF. In nucleotides, the CDR3 is TGTGCCAGCAGCAACACGGGAGATTTCAGCTCCTACGAGCAGTACTTC.

This chain connects TRBV6-5 to TRBJ2-5; perhaps TRBD1 as D (6 bases). This CDR3 has 16 amino acids. Germline V gene sequence: CDR1 MNHEY, CDR2 SVGAGI. Trimming left V 0 bases short and J 7 bases short, with 18 bases between. The CDR3 coding sequence is TGTGCCAGCAGTTACTCGATTTCAGGGGTTGAAGGGACCCAGTACTTC. Protein product: CASSYSISGVEGTQYF.

The chain has TRBV5-1 and TRBJ2-1; D is possibly TRBD2 (6 bases). Per germline, CDR1 SGHRS and CDR2 YFSETQ. The CDR3 runs 17 residues. The V end lost 1 base, the J end lost 8 bases, and 22 bases lay between the germline ends. CDR3 amino acids: CASSLTRDLLGIHEQFF. The CDR3 DNA reads TGCGCCAGCAGCTTGACCCGGGACTTGCTAGGTATTCATGAGCAGTTCTTC.

This rearrangement joins TRBV5-1 to TRBJ2-5; either TRBD1 or TRBD2 may fit D (5 bases each). The CDR3 is 11 residues long. Per germline, CDR1 SGHRS and CDR2 YFSETQ. Trimming removed 3 bases at V and 5 bases at J, with 5 bases between. CDR3 nucleotide sequence: TGCGCCAGCAGCTGGGGGGAGACCCAGTACTTC. This gives the protein CASSWGETQYF.

Written as DNA, the CDR3 is TGTGCCAGCAGCGGGACAGCTCCCGGGGAGCAGTTCTTC. Translating it yields CASSGTAPGEQFF. The gene calls are TRBV6-4 and TRBJ2-1, with 7 nucleotides matching TRBD1. This CDR3 has 13 amino acids. The ends lost 6 bases at V and 10 bases at J; junction bases unmatched: 9. CDR1 and CDR2 from the germline V gene are MRHNA and SNTAGT.

The gene calls are TRBV25-1 and TRBJ2-2; no reliable D call. Germline V lookup: CDR1 MGHDK, CDR2 SYGVNS. This CDR3 is 13 amino acids long. The V gene lost 6 bases and the J gene lost 0 bases, with 5 bases spanning the gap. CDR3 region: CASRRPNTGELFF. The CDR3 DNA follows: TGTGCCAGCAGAAGACCGAACACCGGGGAGCTGTTTTTT.

CDR3 in DNA: TGTGCCAGCAGCCAAGATCAGTACAATCAGCCCCAGCATTTT. Protein: CASSQDQYNQPQHF. The chain links TRBV4-2 to TRBJ1-5, with D hard to call. Trimming took off 0 bases at V and 3 bases at J, with 6 bases between the two ends. The CDR3 loop spans 14 amino acids. The germline CDR1 and CDR2 sequences are LGHNA and YNFKEQ.

J is TRBJ2-1 and V is TRBV15; TRBD2 agrees at 7 bases. Germline CDR1 and CDR2: LNHNV and YYDKDF (reference sequence). The CDR3 has 15 amino acids. V lost 4 bases, J lost 4 bases, and 7 bases stayed unmatched. The CDR3 loop is CATSNTREAYNEQFF. CDR3 bases: TGTGCCACCAGCAACACCCGGGAGGCTTACAATGAGCAGTTCTTC.

For the CDR3, the DNA is TGCAGCGCTGGACAGGGAAACACTGAAGCTTTCTTT. Its protein is CSAGQGNTEAFF. The V and J genes are TRBV29-1 and TRBJ1-1; 8 bases line up with TRBD1. Germline loops: CDR1 SQVTM, CDR2 ANQGSEA. After removal of 7 bases from V and 2 bases from J, the junction contained 3 bases not matched to a gene. CDR3 length equals 12 residues. The full variable domain, in which reference TRBV29-1 and TRBJ1-1 provide the parts outside the CDR3, is SAVISQKPSRDICQRGTSLTIQCQVDSQVTMMFWYRQQPGQSLTLIATANQGSEATYESGFVIDKFPISRPNLTFSTLTVSNMSPEDSSIYLCSAGQGNTEAFFGQGTRLTVV.

The chain uses TRBV10-3 and TRBJ2-7, with a tentative D call TRBD1 (6 bases). CDR3 size: 15 residues. V lost 4 bases to trimming and J lost 6 bases, with 19 bases between them. Per germline, CDR1 ENHRY and CDR2 SYGVKD. The DNA of the CDR3 is TGTGCCATCAGTGTAGGGTCAGGGGTAATGGGCGAGCAGTACTTC. Residues: CAISVGSGVMGEQYF.

The rearrangement joins TRBV5-6 to TRBJ2-5; D is uncertain. V gave up 6 bases and J gave up 2 bases, with 17 bases separating them. Germline V CDR1 and CDR2: SGHDT, YYEEEE. The CDR3 spans 15 residues. The DNA for the CDR3 is TGTGCCAGCAACTACTGGGCGGCCCCACAAGAGACCCAGTACTTC. Translation gives CASNYWAAPQETQYF.

The V and J genes are TRBV13 and TRBJ2-1; the D gene could be TRBD1 or TRBD2 (5 bases each). CDR1 PRHDT and CDR2 FYEKMQ come from the germline V gene (reference sequence). CDR3 length equals 15 residues. V was shortened by 4 bases and J by 7 bases, with 17 bases between the two germline ends. CDR3 DNA sequence: TGTGCCAGCAGCTGGGGGTGGATCACCGGGAATGAGCAGTTCTTC. Translation gives CASSWGWITGNEQFF.

The chain is built from TRBV10-2 and TRBJ2-5, with 11 positions matching TRBD2. With the DNA end fitting TRBJ2-7 better, the J assignment may be wrong. The CDR3 contains 17 residues. Germline assignment: CDR1 WSHSY and CDR2 SAAADI. CDR3 sequence: CASSEGWGLAGGSEQYF. CDR3 in DNA: TGCGCCAGCAGTGAGGGTTGGGGGTTAGCGGGAGGGTCCGAGCAGTACTTC.

The CDR3 DNA follows: TGTGCCAGCACCATAGGACGGGTAGGGCAGCCCCAGCATTTT. Translation: CASTIGRVGQPQHF. The chain recombines TRBV6-1 with TRBJ1-5; D ambiguous. Trimming shortened V by 7 bases and J by 7 bases, and 17 bases separated the two germline ends. The germline V gene encodes CDR1 MNHNS and CDR2 SASEGT. This CDR3 has 14 residues.

For this clone: This sequence is one base from a far larger clone and is likely a read error. This chain joins TRBV6-4 and TRBJ1-2; tentative D call: TRBD1 (6 bases). The CDR3 spans 17 residues. The germline V and J ends were trimmed by 6 bases and 2 bases, with 22 bases remaining between them. In germline, CDR1 is MRHNA, CDR2 SNTAGT. The CDR3 DNA follows: TGTGCCAGCAGGGGGGCGGTGAGGGGGACTCTAAACTATGGCTACACCTTC. As protein: CASRGAVRGTLNYGYTF.